One sample yielded the 25 T cell receptor beta chains listed below, sequenced in a study of OX40 agonist ivuxolimab in advanced cancers. Profiled with immunoSEQ multiplex PCR; TCRdb holds only in-frame clones, not every one. This table holds tens of thousands of clones, 88% found once. The sequencing used CD4+ or CD8+ T cells sorted from blood, collected in a trial of the OX40 agonist ivuxolimab. The receptors stem from an adult with an advanced solid tumor such as melanoma, head and neck, liver or kidney cancer.

The chain links TRBV5-4 to TRBJ1-1; weak D call: TRBD1 (6 bases). The CDR3 sequence is 17 residues long. The germline CDR1 and CDR2 sequences are SGHNT and YYREEE (reference sequence). The germline V and J ends were trimmed by 2 bases and 0 bases, with 17 bases remaining between them. CDR3 loop: CASSFRVGGQVNTEAFF. CDR3 nucleotide sequence: TGTGCCAGCAGCTTTAGGGTCGGGGGGCAGGTGAACACTGAAGCTTTCTTT.

Concerning this clone: No conserved phenylalanine or tryptophan is present at the end of the CDR3, so a read error is the likely explanation. This sequence joins TRBV5-5 and TRBJ1-6; D not certain. With 1 base removed from V and 8 bases from J, the gap between germline ends came to 10 bases. Germline CDR1 is SGHKS and CDR2 is YYEKEE (reference sequence). This CDR3 is built from 14 residues. This chain's CDR3 is CASSLTLGDSPLHL. The CDR3 DNA is TGTGCCAGCAGCTTGACACTCGGCGATTCACCCCTCCACCTT.

V is TRBV15 and J is TRBJ2-5; D remains ambiguous. V was shortened by 3 bases and J by 5 bases, with 7 bases between the two germline ends. CDR1 and CDR2 (germline): LNHNV, YYDKDF (reference sequence). This CDR3 is 12 amino acids long. Here the CDR3 reads CATSRIGETQYF. The CDR3 nucleotides read TGTGCCACCAGCAGGATTGGGGAGACCCAGTACTTC.

V usage is TRBV2 and J usage is TRBJ2-3; D call uncertain. Trimming removed 7 bases from V and 2 bases from J, with 10 bases in between. The CDR3 extends over 13 amino acids. Germline V gives CDR1 SNHLY, CDR2 FYNNEI. The CDR3 loop reads CASTKEYTDTQYF. Written as DNA, the CDR3 is TGTGCCAGCACCAAGGAATACACAGATACGCAGTATTTT.

The gene calls are TRBV18 and TRBJ1-2; 10 bases match TRBD1. Trimming removed 2 bases from V and 3 bases from J; junction bases left unmatched: 3. This CDR3 is 15 amino acids long. The V gene's germline CDR1 is KGHSH and CDR2 LQKENI. CDR3 bases: TGTGCCAGCTCACCAGGGACAGGGGAGCACTATGGCTACACCTTC. It yields the protein CASSPGTGEHYGYTF.

The chain links TRBV7-8 to TRBJ1-1, with D possibly TRBD1 on 6 matching bases. The ends were cut back, 4 bases at V and 3 bases at J, with 9 bases in the middle. The CDR3 totals 13 residues. The germline gives CDR1 SGHVS, CDR2 FQNEAQ. Here the CDR3 DNA reads TGTGCCAGCAGCTCACAGGGATACACTGAAGCTTTCTTT. Amino acids: CASSSQGYTEAFF.

This clone was detected once. The CDR3 carries no conserved terminal phenylalanine or tryptophan, so it likely arises from a read error. The J gene is TRBJ1-6, the V gene TRBV7-9; maybe TRBD1 (5 bases). Between the trimmed V and J ends, which lost 0 bases and 7 bases, there was a span of 13 bases. This CDR3 has 16 residues. Looked up from germline, CDR1 is SEHNR and CDR2 is FQNEAQ (reference sequence). Here the CDR3 reads CASSLAQGNTNSPLHL. DNA for the CDR3: TGTGCCAGCAGCTTAGCGCAGGGAAACACCAATTCACCCCTCCACCTT.

The rearrangement links TRBV2 to TRBJ1-2, with TRBD1 as a possible D gene (5 bases). The V gene's germline CDR1 is SNHLY and CDR2 FYNNEI. V was trimmed by 5 bases and J by 1 base, leaving 11 bases between them. CDR3 length: 14 residues. The CDR3 DNA is TGTGCCAGCAGTTACGGGACGGATAACTATGGCTACACCTTC. Translated, it gives CASSYGTDNYGYTF.

The chain is built from TRBV18 and TRBJ1-1; no clear D. The CDR3 runs 13 residues. The V end was cut by 0 bases, the J end by 7 bases, with 9 bases between. Germline assignment: CDR1 KGHSH and CDR2 LQKENI. CDR3 sequence: CASSPPSALEAFF. In nucleotides, the CDR3 is TGTGCCAGCTCACCACCGTCTGCCCTTGAAGCTTTCTTT.

This rearrangement joins TRBV5-1 to TRBJ2-3, with D hard to call. Germline lookup yields CDR1 SGHRS and CDR2 YFSETQ. Trimming took 4 bases from V and 2 from J, leaving 2 bases between them. The CDR3 sequence is 11 residues long. The CDR3, as DNA: TGCGCCAGCAGCATCACAGATACGCAGTATTTT. This encodes CASSITDTQYF.

The J gene is TRBJ2-3, the V gene TRBV5-1, with 11 bases aligning to TRBD2. Trimming took 0 bases from V and 4 from J; bases not matched to a gene: 10. The CDR3 extends over 18 amino acids. The germline gives CDR1 SGHRS, CDR2 YFSETQ. The DNA of the CDR3 is TGCGCCAGCAGCTTGGTAGCGGGGGGGCCGGGTTATCCAGATACGCAGTATTTT. Amino acid sequence: CASSLVAGGPGYPDTQYF.

This chain uses TRBV10-3 with TRBJ2-1; D is perhaps TRBD1 or TRBD2 (5 bases each). Germline values: CDR1 ENHRY, CDR2 SYGVKD. This CDR3 contains 18 residues. Trimming removed 6 bases at V and 0 bases at J, with 21 bases between. The CDR3 here is CAIRGEGAPSSSYNEQFF. Here the CDR3 DNA reads TGTGCCATCAGGGGGGAAGGGGCCCCCTCGAGCTCCTACAATGAGCAGTTCTTC.

The chain couples TRBV11-2 to TRBJ1-3; 9 bases are a match to TRBD1. This CDR3 is built from 16 residues. Trimming removed 4 bases from V and 4 bases from J; junction bases left unmatched: 8. The germline V gene has CDR1 SGHAT and CDR2 FQNNGV. As DNA, the CDR3 is TGTGCCAGCAGCTCTGACAGGGGGTTCATCGGAAACACCATATATTTT. This translates into CASSSDRGFIGNTIYF.

The chain links TRBV5-1 to TRBJ2-3; D is undetermined. This CDR3 comprises 13 residues. V lost 0 bases to trimming and J lost 2 bases, with 4 bases between them. Germline V gives CDR1 SGHRS, CDR2 YFSETQ. Here the CDR3 reads CASSLGNTDTQYF. CDR3 DNA: TGCGCCAGCAGCTTGGGGAACACAGATACGCAGTATTTT.

With regard to this clone: The conserved final phenylalanine or tryptophan is absent from the CDR3, which likely points to a read error. The chain employs TRBV10-3 and TRBJ1-6; D might be TRBD1 (6 bases). The CDR3 loop spans 13 amino acids. Trimming took off 5 bases at V and 7 bases at J, with 9 bases between the two ends. Germline assignment: CDR1 ENHRY and CDR2 SYGVKD. Written as DNA, the CDR3 is TGTGCCATCAGTTTTACAGGGAATTCACCCCTCCACCTT. It codes for CAISFTGNSPLHL.

The CDR3 protein is CASSLESSGGAYEQYF. CDR3 coding DNA: TGTGCCAGCAGCTTGGAGTCTAGTGGGGGGGCCTACGAGCAGTACTTC. V gene TRBV5-4 combines with J gene TRBJ2-7; 7 bases map to TRBD2. Germline V gives CDR1 SGHNT, CDR2 YYREEE (reference sequence). This CDR3 has 16 residues. The V and J ends lost 0 bases and 2 bases, in that order; junction bases with no gene match: 8.

This chain joins TRBV5-1 and TRBJ1-1; D call uncertain. The V end was cut by 3 bases, the J end by 6 bases, with 12 bases between. Looked up from germline, CDR1 is SGHRS and CDR2 is YFSETQ. The CDR3 has 13 amino acids. The CDR3 here is CASSSEGGAEAFF. In DNA, the CDR3 is TGCGCCAGCAGCTCAGAAGGTGGTGCTGAAGCTTTCTTT.

This clone has only a few counts. The chain employs TRBV12-5 and TRBJ1-1, with D perhaps TRBD1 (6 bases). The V end was cut by 8 bases, the J end by 4 bases, with 14 bases between. The CDR3 totals 13 residues. The germline V gene encodes CDR1 LGHNT and CDR2 FRNRAP. The CDR3 region has the DNA TGTGCTAGTCACTACAGGGCGAGCACTGAAGCTTTCTTT. Its translation is CASHYRASTEAFF.

A note on this clone: Likely a read error: the CDR3 ends without its conserved phenylalanine or tryptophan. The chain links TRBV5-1 to TRBJ1-6; D possibly corresponds to TRBD1 (5 bases). The CDR3 loop spans 14 amino acids. The V and J ends lost 4 bases and 8 bases respectively, with 13 bases between them. CDR1 and CDR2 (germline): SGHRS, YFSETQ. CDR3 DNA sequence: TGCGCCAGCAGCCAGGGAGCAGCAGATTCACCCCTCCACCTT. Its protein product is CASSQGAADSPLHL.

V usage is TRBV7-2 and J usage is TRBJ1-2; possible D gene TRBD1, 5 bases. The CDR3 length is 15 residues. Germline V lookup: CDR1 SGHTA, CDR2 FQGNSA. Trimming stripped 3 bases from V and 2 bases from J, with 13 bases between. CDR3 in DNA: TGTGCCAGCAGCTTGGGTGGGGGTGGAAACTATGGCTACACCTTC. Translated: CASSLGGGGNYGYTF.

This chain joins TRBV5-4 and TRBJ2-5, with 13 bases aligning to TRBD2. Trimming cost V 4 bases and J 5 bases; bases outside gene matches: 17. Germline V gene lookup returns CDR1 SGHNT and CDR2 YYREEE (reference sequence). CDR3 length: 19 residues. The CDR3 region is CASSAGGTSGTTTGETQYF. The CDR3, as DNA: TGTGCCAGCAGCGCGGGCGGGACTAGCGGGACAACGACGGGCGAGACCCAGTACTTC.

The V call is TRBV7-2, the J call TRBJ2-7; D is unclear. The CDR3 runs 14 residues. CDR1 is SGHTA, CDR2 FQGNSA, per germline. V was trimmed by 5 bases and J by 3 bases, leaving 14 bases between them. This chain's CDR3 is CASSRDTEFYEQYF. CDR3 nucleotides: TGTGCCAGCAGCAGGGATACGGAATTCTACGAGCAGTACTTC.

CDR3 in DNA: TGTGCCAGCAGTGACAGGGGTTCCCACACTGAAGCTTTCTTT. Protein product: CASSDRGSHTEAFF. V usage is TRBV6-5 and J usage is TRBJ1-1, with TRBD1 identical over 8 bases. Germline V CDR1 and CDR2: MNHEY, SVGAGI. Unmatched junction bases numbered 5, after V lost 5 bases and J lost 3 bases. The CDR3 has 14 residues.

The chain recombines TRBV9 with TRBJ2-1; tentatively, D is TRBD1 or TRBD2 (5 bases each). This CDR3 is built from 15 residues. V was cut by 0 bases and J by 4 bases, with 11 bases left in between. Germline V CDR1 and CDR2: SGDLS, YYNGEE. Written as DNA, the CDR3 is TGTGCCAGCAGCGTAGATGAGTGGGGGTACAATGAGCAGTTCTTC. It encodes CASSVDEWGYNEQFF.

This clone came up a few times. The chain links TRBV28 to TRBJ2-3, with TRBD1 as a possible D gene (6 bases). CDR1 is MDHEN, CDR2 SYDVKM, per germline. Trimming removed 6 bases from V and 1 base from J, with 11 bases in between. The CDR3 covers 14 residues. CDR3 in DNA: TGTGCCAGCAGGTCCGGGACACGCACAGATACGCAGTATTTT. Translation gives CASRSGTRTDTQYF.